These 28 T cell receptor beta chains were sequenced from one sample in a study of shared clonotypes between healthy human individuals. Profiled with immunoSEQ multiplex PCR; TCRdb holds only in-frame clones, not every one. The data contain some 480,000 clones, roughly 85% of them seen just once; the ten biggest clones take up 12%. What was sequenced was PBMCs. The source of these receptors is a middle-aged woman in good health. Some clones in this sample may be carry-over from other donors' samples.

The chain links TRBV5-1 to TRBJ1-2; D remains unclear. Germline V gives CDR1 SGHRS, CDR2 YFSETQ. This CDR3 contains 13 residues. V lost 5 bases, J lost 0 bases, and 8 bases lay in between. DNA of the CDR3: TGCGCCAGCAGTTGGGAAACTAACTATGGCTACACCTTC. Its protein product is CASSWETNYGYTF.

The sample holds one count of this clone. The chain has TRBV6-5 and TRBJ1-2; TRBD1 might be the D (5 bases). V was shortened by 7 bases and J by 7 bases, with 16 bases between the two germline ends. CDR1 is MNHEY and CDR2 is SVGAGI in the germline V gene. The CDR3 spans 13 residues. Written as DNA, the CDR3 is TGTGCCAGCACTCGAGGGGCCAGCTCTGGCTACACCTTC. Translation gives CASTRGASSGYTF.

The rearrangement joins TRBV6-1 to TRBJ2-2; 10 positions match TRBD2. This CDR3 is 17 amino acids long. With V trimmed by 2 bases and J by 5 bases, 8 bases remained unmatched. Germline CDR1 reads MNHNS; CDR2 reads SASEGT. The DNA for the CDR3 is TGTGCCAGCAGTGAATCAGCGGGAGGGCCGGGAACCGGGGAGCTGTTTTTT. This gives the protein CASSESAGGPGTGELFF.

This clone was recorded only once. The same CDR3 arises from other DNA sequences in this sample as well. This rearrangement joins TRBV6-5 to TRBJ2-5; maybe TRBD1 (5 bases). CDR1 is MNHEY and CDR2 is SVGAGI in the germline V gene. The CDR3 covers 14 residues. V gave up 0 bases and J gave up 2 bases, with 7 bases separating them. This chain's CDR3 is CASSYSAGQETQYF. The CDR3 DNA reads as TGTGCCAGCAGTTACTCGGCAGGGCAAGAGACCCAGTACTTC.

The chain couples TRBV18 to TRBJ2-7, with 9 positions matching TRBD1. CDR1 is KGHSH and CDR2 is LQKENI in the germline V gene. The junction had 4 bases not matched to a gene; V was cut back by 3 bases and J by 4 bases. This CDR3 has 14 amino acids. The CDR3 sequence: CASSPGQGLYEQYF. The CDR3 DNA reads as TGTGCCAGCTCACCCGGACAGGGGTTATACGAGCAGTACTTC.

The chain carries TRBV19 and TRBJ1-2, with unresolved D. CDR1 is LNHDA, CDR2 SQIVND, per germline (reference sequence). V dropped 5 bases and J dropped 5 bases, with 15 bases sitting between them. The CDR3 has 14 residues. CDR3 amino acids: CASSEAQKRYGYTF. The CDR3 nucleotides read TGTGCCAGTAGTGAGGCCCAGAAGAGGTATGGCTACACCTTC.

This rearrangement joins TRBV19 to TRBJ2-7, with D perhaps TRBD2 (7 bases). V was trimmed by 4 bases and J by 5 bases, leaving 15 bases between them. CDR3 size: 14 residues. Germline lookup yields CDR1 LNHDA and CDR2 SQIVND (reference sequence). For the CDR3, the DNA is TGTGCCAGTAGTAGGGGACTACAGGGCCACGAGCAGTACTTC. Its translation is CASSRGLQGHEQYF.

The rearrangement links TRBV5-1 to TRBJ1-3; 9 nucleotides line up with TRBD1. With V trimmed by 1 base and J by 4 bases, 3 bases remained unmatched. The CDR3 length is 15 residues. Germline CDR1 and CDR2: SGHRS and YFSETQ. CDR3 nucleotides: TGCGCCAGCAGCTTGACAGGGGGCGAAGGAAACACCATATATTTT. This gives the protein CASSLTGGEGNTIYF.

This clone is a singleton in its sample. The rearrangement uses TRBV19 and TRBJ1-5; TRBD1 matches 9 bases. V was pared by 11 bases and J by 4 bases, with 6 bases of the junction left unmatched. There are 13 residues in the CDR3. Germline V gene lookup returns CDR1 LNHDA and CDR2 SQIVND (reference sequence). DNA of the CDR3: TGTGCCGCGACGGGACAGGGTAATCAGCCCCAGCATTTT. It codes for CAATGQGNQPQHF.

The chain employs TRBV10-1 and TRBJ2-1; 8 bases are shared with TRBD2. Unmatched junction bases numbered 9, after V lost 5 bases and J lost 9 bases. This CDR3 comprises 14 residues. The V gene's germline CDR1 is WNHNN and CDR2 SYGVQD (reference sequence). CDR3 in DNA: TGCGCCAGCAGTCAAGCGGGAGTAGTTGGTGAGCAGTTCTTC. Translation: CASSQAGVVGEQFF.

The V call is TRBV7-3, the J call TRBJ2-2; D is possibly TRBD1 or TRBD2 (5 bases each). Trimming shortened V by 4 bases and J by 2 bases, and 14 bases separated the two germline ends. This CDR3 comprises 16 residues. In germline, CDR1 is SGHTA, CDR2 FQGTGA. The CDR3, as DNA: TGTGCCAGCAGCTCCCCCGGGACCTTCAACACCGGGGAGCTGTTTTTT. This encodes CASSSPGTFNTGELFF.

This clone was observed a handful of times. The J gene is TRBJ2-3, the V gene TRBV27; D is ambiguous. The CDR3 extends over 13 amino acids. The germline V gene encodes CDR1 MNHEY and CDR2 SMNVEV (reference sequence). V was trimmed by 2 bases and J by 4 bases, leaving 7 bases between them. The CDR3 here is CASSLRVADTQYF. CDR3 DNA: TGTGCCAGCAGTTTAAGGGTCGCAGATACGCAGTATTTT.

This CDR3 is CASSPRGQGKGYTF. The CDR3 DNA reads as TGTGCCAGCAGTCCAAGGGGACAGGGGAAAGGCTACACCTTC. V usage is TRBV27 and J usage is TRBJ1-2; 10 bases are shared with TRBD1. V lost 5 bases and J lost 8; bases outside the gene matches: 8. The CDR3 has 14 amino acids. The V gene's germline CDR1 is MNHEY and CDR2 SMNVEV (reference sequence).

V usage is TRBV7-9 and J usage is TRBJ2-7, with no clear D. V was shortened by 1 base and J by 1 base, with 11 bases between the two germline ends. Germline V gene sequence: CDR1 SEHNR, CDR2 FQNEAQ (reference sequence). The CDR3 runs to 15 residues. As DNA, the CDR3 is TGTGCCAGCAGCTTAGACCCCGCCCGGTCCTACGAGCAGTACTTC. Its translation is CASSLDPARSYEQYF.

In the case of this clone: At one of its ends the junction is not consistent with the germline gene, which may arise from a read error. This chain connects TRBV4-2 to TRBJ1-4, with no clear D. Germline-derived CDR1 and CDR2 are LGHNA and YNFKEQ. CDR3 length equals 13 residues. CDR3 sequence: CASSQELRRHHYF. The CDR3 DNA sequence: TGTGCCAGCAGCCAAGAGTTAAGGAGGCATCACTATTTT.

The genes are TRBV9 and TRBJ2-7, with 10 bases identical to TRBD1. CDR1 and CDR2 from the germline V gene are SGDLS and YYNGEE. This CDR3 region has 14 residues. Germline trimming cut 4 bases from V and 6 bases from J; bases unmatched to any gene: 7. The CDR3 here is CASSLDRGPGEQYF. The CDR3 nucleotides are TGTGCCAGCAGCCTAGACAGGGGGCCAGGCGAGCAGTACTTC.

The V and J genes are TRBV25-1 and TRBJ2-1; 10 bases are shared with TRBD2. CDR1 MGHDK and CDR2 SYGVNS come from the germline V gene. V gave up 2 bases and J gave up 8 bases; unmatched junction bases: 9. There are 16 residues in the CDR3. The CDR3 spells CASSEDSGRARDEQFF. The CDR3 region has the DNA TGTGCCAGCAGTGAAGACAGCGGGAGGGCCCGGGATGAGCAGTTCTTC. The variable domain in full, completed from reference TRBV25-1 and TRBJ2-1, reads EADIYQTPRYLVIGTGKKITLECSQTMGHDKMYWYQQDPGMELHLIHYSYGVNSTEKGDLSSESTVSRIRTEHFPLTLESARPSHTSQYLCASSEDSGRARDEQFFGPGTRLTVL.

V gene TRBV5-8 combines with J gene TRBJ2-7; no definite D call. CDR1 is SGHTS and CDR2 is YDEGEE in the germline V gene. This CDR3 has 11 residues. The germline V and J ends were trimmed by 0 bases and 8 bases, with 6 bases remaining between them. As DNA, the CDR3 is TGTGCCAGCAGCTTGGCCCCGAAGCAGTACTTC. Its protein is CASSLAPKQYF.

This chain joins TRBV6-6 and TRBJ2-7; D unresolved. The CDR3 sequence is 14 residues long. Germline V gene data show CDR1 as MNHNY and CDR2 as SVGAGI (reference sequence). Trimming removed 0 bases from V and 7 bases from J, with 13 bases in between. In DNA, the CDR3 is TGTGCCAGCAGTTACTCGGAGTCGTCTAGGGAGCAGTACTTC. Its translation: CASSYSESSREQYF.

The V and J genes are TRBV5-1 and TRBJ2-1; D is unclear. Per germline, CDR1 SGHRS and CDR2 YFSETQ. CDR3 length: 14 residues. V lost 1 base, J lost 4 bases, and 9 bases lay in between. As DNA, the CDR3 is TGCGCCAGCAGCTTGTCCGTCACTTACAATGAGCAGTTCTTC. This encodes CASSLSVTYNEQFF. Combining the CDR3 with reference TRBV5-1 and TRBJ2-1 gives the whole variable domain KAGVTQTPRYLIKTRGQQVTLSCSPISGHRSVSWYQQTPGQGLQFLFEYFSETQRNKGNFPGRFSGRQFSNSRSEMNVSTLELGDSALYLCASSLSVTYNEQFFGPGTRLTVL.

The chain recombines TRBV29-1 with TRBJ2-7; 8 nucleotides align to TRBD1. This CDR3 has 11 residues. With 7 bases clipped from V and 7 bases from J, the junction kept 6 bases outside the gene matches. Germline CDR1 and CDR2: SQVTM and ANQGSEA. In DNA, the CDR3 is TGCAGCGCGGACAGGGCCGGTGAGCAGTACTTC. Its translation is CSADRAGEQYF.

The V gene is TRBV7-2, the J gene TRBJ2-5, with 7 bases lining up with TRBD2. The CDR3 spans 15 residues. J gave up 5 bases and V 5 bases, and 11 bases lay outside the gene matches. Looked up from germline, CDR1 is SGHTA and CDR2 is FQGNSA. The CDR3 sequence: CASSVGTTAGETQYF. The CDR3 nucleotides read TGTGCCAGCAGCGTGGGGACTACAGCAGGGGAGACCCAGTACTTC.

The chain couples TRBV28 to TRBJ2-1, with 8 bases fitting TRBD2. Unmatched junction bases numbered 13, after V lost 6 bases and J lost 6 bases. Germline V gene lookup returns CDR1 MDHEN and CDR2 SYDVKM. CDR3 length: 16 amino acids. The CDR3 nucleotides are TGTGCCAGCAGATCCCTAAAGCGGGAGAAAGGCAATGAGCAGTTCTTC. The encoded protein is CASRSLKREKGNEQFF.

The sample holds one count of this clone. The rearrangement joins TRBV30 to TRBJ2-5; D is perhaps TRBD2 (6 bases). The J call is uncertain, as TRBJ2-7 better fits the DNA end. CDR1 and CDR2 from the germline V gene are GTSNPN and SVGIG (reference sequence). The length of the CDR3 is 13 residues. CDR3 nucleotides: TGTGCCTGGAGTTTGGGGGGATCCTACGAGCAGTACTTC. It yields the protein CAWSLGGSYEQYF.

This chain connects TRBV5-1 to TRBJ2-1, with TRBD2 matching over 8 bases. The CDR3 covers 16 residues. Germline-derived CDR1 and CDR2 are SGHRS and YFSETQ. The V segment lost 3 bases and the J segment 8 bases; nucleotides outside the gene matches: 13. The CDR3 region is CASSSTSGESGYEQFF. The CDR3 DNA is TGCGCCAGCAGCTCCACTAGCGGCGAGAGTGGCTATGAGCAGTTCTTC. The variable domain in full, completed from reference TRBV5-1 and TRBJ2-1, reads KAGVTQTPRYLIKTRGQQVTLSCSPISGHRSVSWYQQTPGQGLQFLFEYFSETQRNKGNFPGRFSGRQFSNSRSEMNVSTLELGDSALYLCASSSTSGESGYEQFFGPGTRLTVL.

This chain joins TRBV5-1 and TRBJ2-6; D is undetermined. Trimming removed 1 base from V and 4 bases from J, with 12 bases in between. Germline-derived CDR1 and CDR2 are SGHRS and YFSETQ. This CDR3 region has 16 residues. The CDR3 reads CASSLLGARGANVLTF. CDR3 coding DNA: TGCGCCAGCAGCTTGTTAGGAGCGAGGGGGGCCAACGTCCTGACTTTC.

The chain recombines TRBV5-8 with TRBJ2-7; 9 bases match TRBD2. V shed 2 bases and J 2 bases; nucleotides not matched to a gene: 14. Per germline, CDR1 SGHTS and CDR2 YDEGEE. The CDR3 is 18 amino acids. The CDR3 reads CASSFDRGSGRPTYEQYF. CDR3 sequence (DNA): TGTGCCAGCAGCTTCGATCGGGGGAGCGGGAGGCCCACCTACGAGCAGTACTTC.

The chain joins TRBV2 to TRBJ1-1, with TRBD1 identical over 11 bases. With 6 bases clipped from V and 4 bases from J, the junction kept 10 bases outside the gene matches. Germline lookup yields CDR1 SNHLY and CDR2 FYNNEI. The CDR3 totals 16 residues. This CDR3 is CASRTPRDRGGTEAFF. The DNA for the CDR3 is TGTGCCAGCAGGACCCCCCGGGACAGGGGGGGCACTGAAGCTTTCTTT.